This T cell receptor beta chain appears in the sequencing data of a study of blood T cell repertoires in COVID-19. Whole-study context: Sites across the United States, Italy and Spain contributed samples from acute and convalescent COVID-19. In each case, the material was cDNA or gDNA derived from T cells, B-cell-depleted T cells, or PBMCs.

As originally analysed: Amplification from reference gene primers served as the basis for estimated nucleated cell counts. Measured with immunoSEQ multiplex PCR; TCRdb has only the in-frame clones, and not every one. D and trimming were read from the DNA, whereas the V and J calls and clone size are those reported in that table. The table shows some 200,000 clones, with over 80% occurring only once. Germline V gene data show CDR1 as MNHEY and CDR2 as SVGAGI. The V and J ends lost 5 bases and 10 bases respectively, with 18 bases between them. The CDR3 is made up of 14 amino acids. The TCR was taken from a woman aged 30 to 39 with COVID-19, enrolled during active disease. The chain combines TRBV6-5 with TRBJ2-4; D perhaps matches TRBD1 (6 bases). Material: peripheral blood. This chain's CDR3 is CASSLDNTGRIQYF. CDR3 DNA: TGTGCCAGCAGTCTCGATAATACAGGGAGAATTCAGTACTTC.